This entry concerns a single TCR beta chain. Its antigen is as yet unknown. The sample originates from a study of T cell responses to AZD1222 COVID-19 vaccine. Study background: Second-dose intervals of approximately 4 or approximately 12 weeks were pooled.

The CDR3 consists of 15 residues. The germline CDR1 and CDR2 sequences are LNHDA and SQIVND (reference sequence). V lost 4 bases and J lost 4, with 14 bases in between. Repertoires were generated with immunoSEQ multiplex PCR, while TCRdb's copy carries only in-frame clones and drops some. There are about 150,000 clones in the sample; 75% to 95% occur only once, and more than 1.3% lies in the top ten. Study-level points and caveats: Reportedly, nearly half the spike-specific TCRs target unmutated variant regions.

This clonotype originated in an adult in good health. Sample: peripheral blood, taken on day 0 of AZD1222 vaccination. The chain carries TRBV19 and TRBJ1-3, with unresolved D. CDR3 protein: CASSTRHESGNTIYF. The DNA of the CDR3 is TGTGCCAGTAGTACCCGACACGAATCCGGAAACACCATATATTTT.